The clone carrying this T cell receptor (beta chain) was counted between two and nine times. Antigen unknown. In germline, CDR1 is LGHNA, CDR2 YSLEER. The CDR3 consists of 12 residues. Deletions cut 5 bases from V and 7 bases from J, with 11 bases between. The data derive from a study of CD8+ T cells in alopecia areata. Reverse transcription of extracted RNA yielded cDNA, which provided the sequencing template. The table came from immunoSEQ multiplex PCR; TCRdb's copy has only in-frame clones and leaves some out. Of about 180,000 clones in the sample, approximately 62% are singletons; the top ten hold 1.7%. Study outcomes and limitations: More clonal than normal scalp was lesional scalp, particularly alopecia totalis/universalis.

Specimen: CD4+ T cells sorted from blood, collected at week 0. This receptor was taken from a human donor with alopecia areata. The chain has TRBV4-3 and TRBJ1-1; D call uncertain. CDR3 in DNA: TGCGCCAGCAGCTTAGATCGGGATGAAGCTTTCTTT. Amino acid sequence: CASSLDRDEAFF.